This T cell receptor beta chain emerged from a study of T cells after yellow fever vaccination (dated by TCRdb to between 2019 and 2020). A note on the overall study: Libraries from fractions with low cell numbers were prepared with the SMART-Seq v4 Ultra Low Input RNA kit. The cohort comprised two healthy male donors, one aged 18 to 29 and one aged 30 to 40 years. Blood samples were taken at several timepoints before and after primary and secondary immunization, and bulk PBMC replicates and cell subsets were isolated. To follow T-cell clones before and after both primary and booster YFV17D yellow fever vaccination, bulk TCR alpha and beta repertoires underwent longitudinal sequencing.

Sequencing was performed on an Illumina NovaSeq 6000. TCR cDNA was synthesized by 5'RACE template switching, through which a universal primer site and unique molecular identifiers were introduced. cDNA synthesis was primed from both the TCR alpha and TCR beta constant segments. Two PCR steps were used to amplify libraries, with sample barcodes and sequencing adapters being added in the second step. Sequencing of the libraries was done on either Illumina HiSeq 2500 (2x100 bp) or NovaSeq (2x150 bp). Turning to the authors' computational methods: MIGEC was used to demultiplex reads and collapse the reads into UMI consensus sequences, and MiXCR was used for V(D)J alignment. Vaccine-responding clonotypes were defined with edgeR using replicate PBMC samples, requiring FDR below 0.01 and a log2 fold change above 5 up to day 15. CD4 or CD8 identity was assigned to each bulk clonotype according to whether the clonotype was present at higher abundance in the sequenced CD4 repertoire or the sequenced CD8 repertoire. TCRdb applied fastp at Q25 and MiXCR to the public reads, then kept only in-frame beta chains. Rows with a matching CDR3 protein are joined into one entry that keeps the most common DNA and genes. Clone size and V and J calls follow TCRdb, not the original study. For this sample there are under 350,000 distinct CDR3 sequences; 4.1% appear just once. Approximately 25% of the sample is held by the ten biggest clonotypes.

The treatment or condition tag for this specimen amounts to: live attenuated yellow fever vaccine strain. Two biological replicates of bulk PBMCs were collected at each blood-draw timepoint. PBMCs were isolated from peripheral blood using a standard Ficoll-Paque protocol. RNA was extracted with TriZol from bulk PBMCs, CD4 and CD8 fractions, and dextramer-positive and dextramer-negative fractions. The study at large found these results: The secondary T-cell response was weaker than the primary response but faster, peaking on day 5 instead of day 15. Because abundant contaminating clonotypes from the bulk population could be contained in FACS-sorted repertoires, computational filtering was required. Most clones expanded after primary vaccination (almost 98% of CD4 and over 80% of CD8) were re-detected after the booster, suggesting that broad memory maintenance occurred. Only a couple of donors were included in the study, so the extent to which the findings can be generalized is limited. A small fraction of clonotypes appeared in both the CD4 and CD8 compartments, likely as a result of convergent recombination.

From its cysteine to its phenylalanine, the CDR3 spans 15 amino acids. The retained sequence is limited to the CDR3, 45 bases, with the frame set at the first base. The junction shows trimming of 3 bases on V and 11 bases on J, plus 20 bases between the germline ends. Remarks on this clonotype: It lacks a known antigen. No clone much larger than this one lies a single base away; base qualities are absent.

The clonotype comes from a man aged 18-30 years who received the YFV17D yellow fever vaccine. The input for sequencing was PBMCs, taken 5 days after the yellow fever booster vaccination. The sequence joins TRBV12-3 or TRBV12-4 to TRBJ2-1; the D gene could be either TRBD1 or TRBD2, each agreeing at 5 bases. The CDR3 reads as follows: CASSLRDVGLMKQFF. Here is the DNA: TGTGCCAGCAGTTTGAGGGACGTAGGGTTAATGAAGCAGTTCTTC.